This entry lists 32 T cell receptor beta chains sequenced from one sample in a study of cytomegalovirus exposure and HLA in healthy donors. Assay: immunoSEQ multiplex PCR; the TCRdb copy retains only in-frame clones and omits some. The sample has 200,000 to 250,000 clones, around 87% seen once. The sequenced sample consisted of PBMCs. The source of these receptors is a woman under 30 in good health and CMV-seropositive.

This clone was picked up one time. This chain links TRBV15 with TRBJ2-7; weak D call: TRBD2 (6 bases). Germline CDR1 is LNHNV and CDR2 is YYDKDF (reference sequence). CDR3 size: 14 residues. V shed 5 bases and J shed 2 bases, with 13 bases lying between them. CDR3 bases: TGTGCCACCAGCGCCGAGCGGGTGACCTACGAGCAGTACTTC. This codes for CATSAERVTYEQYF. The full variable domain, completed using reference TRBV15 and TRBJ2-7, is DAMVIQNPRYQVTQFGKPVTLSCSQTLNHNVMYWYQQKSSQAPKLLFHYYDKDFNNEADTPDNFQSRRPNTSFCFLDIRSPGLGDTAMYLCATSAERVTYEQYFGPGTRLTVT.

The table lists this clone with a count of one. The chain recombines TRBV7-2 with TRBJ1-5; no reliable D call. Germline V gene data show CDR1 as SGHTA and CDR2 as FQGNSA. V dropped 1 base and J dropped 11 bases, with 12 bases sitting between them. The CDR3 covers 13 residues. The CDR3 protein is CASSLVPGRTQHF. As DNA, the CDR3 is TGTGCCAGCAGCTTAGTGCCCGGCAGGACCCAGCATTTT.

The DNA of the CDR3 is TGTGCCAGCAGCTTACAGGGGAGGGAAGAGACCCAGTACTTC. It translates to CASSLQGREETQYF. This chain uses TRBV28 with TRBJ2-5; D is perhaps TRBD1 or TRBD2 (7 bases each). Trimming cost V 6 bases and J 3 bases, with 14 bases left between them. This CDR3 region has 14 residues. The germline V gene has CDR1 MDHEN and CDR2 SYDVKM. The variable domain in full, with the rest retrieved from reference TRBV28 and TRBJ2-5, is DVKVTQSSRYLVKRTGEKVFLECVQDMDHENMFWYRQDPGLGLRLIYFSYDVKMKEKGDIPEGYSVSREKKERFSLILESASTNQTSMYLCASSLQGREETQYFGPGTRLLVL.

The chain recombines TRBV7-9 with TRBJ1-3; the D gene is possibly TRBD1 (5 bases). Trimming took 1 base from V and 4 from J, leaving 17 bases between them. From germline, CDR1 is SEHNR and CDR2 FQNEAQ (reference sequence). This CDR3 comprises 17 residues. In DNA, the CDR3 is TGTGCCAGCAGCTTAGGGGGCGAGGATATCGCGGGAAACACCATATATTTT. It is translated as CASSLGGEDIAGNTIYF.

This rearrangement joins TRBV7-8 to TRBJ1-5; 7 bases match TRBD1. The CDR3 covers 17 residues. V dropped 5 bases and J dropped 0; count of bases not matched to a gene: 10. Germline-derived CDR1 and CDR2 are SGHVS and FQNEAQ. The CDR3 nucleotides are TGTGCCAGCAGCCAAAGACAGGGCGTCTATAGCAATCAGCCCCAGCATTTT. Protein product: CASSQRQGVYSNQPQHF.

This clone was found once. The chain links TRBV29-1 to TRBJ1-1; 10 nucleotides align to TRBD1. With V trimmed by 6 bases and J by 5 bases, 3 bases remained unmatched. CDR1 and CDR2 (germline): SQVTM, ANQGSEA. This CDR3 has 12 amino acids. The CDR3 protein is CSVRQGATEAFF. The CDR3 DNA sequence: TGCAGCGTCCGACAGGGGGCGACTGAAGCTTTCTTT. Complete variable domain (other parts from reference TRBV29-1 and TRBJ1-1): SAVISQKPSRDICQRGTSLTIQCQVDSQVTMMFWYRQQPGQSLTLIATANQGSEATYESGFVIDKFPISRPNLTFSTLTVSNMSPEDSSIYLCSVRQGATEAFFGQGTRLTVV.

The V gene is TRBV27, the J gene TRBJ2-1; D is possibly TRBD1 (8 bases). The CDR3 consists of 16 residues. Germline V gene data show CDR1 as MNHEY and CDR2 as SMNVEV (reference sequence). Trimming shortened V by 6 bases and J by 1 base, and 16 bases separated the two germline ends. CDR3 in DNA: TGTGCCAGCAGCCCTTACAGGGGGGGATCCTACAATGAGCAGTTCTTC. This encodes CASSPYRGGSYNEQFF.

The chain carries TRBV28 and TRBJ2-4, with TRBD1 as a possible D gene (5 bases). V shed 2 bases and J shed 0 bases, with 14 bases lying between them. The length of the CDR3 is 17 residues. Germline V CDR1 and CDR2: MDHEN, SYDVKM. The CDR3 nucleotides read TGTGCCAGCAGTTTAGTGTTCGACAGTATAGCCAAAAACATTCAGTACTTC. It yields the protein CASSLVFDSIAKNIQYF.

This clone was counted a single time. The rearrangement uses TRBV2 and TRBJ1-4, with TRBD1 matching over 7 bases. The germline CDR1 and CDR2 sequences are SNHLY and FYNNEI. The CDR3 length is 15 residues. V lost 4 bases, J lost 1 base, and 3 bases stayed unmatched. The CDR3 here is CASSGGQRTNEKLFF. For the CDR3, the DNA is TGTGCCAGCAGTGGGGGACAGAGAACTAATGAAAAACTGTTTTTT.

This chain links TRBV28 with TRBJ2-7; 12 bases map to TRBD2. Germline V gives CDR1 MDHEN, CDR2 SYDVKM. The V segment lost 8 bases and the J segment 2 bases; nucleotides outside the gene matches: 1. The CDR3 has 13 amino acids. CDR3 nucleotides: TGTGCCAGCCTAGCGGGAGGGACCTACGAGCAGTACTTC. It is translated as CASLAGGTYEQYF.

The chain carries TRBV5-8 and TRBJ1-1; D possibly corresponds to TRBD1 (6 bases). Trimming took off 2 bases at V and 5 bases at J, with 13 bases between the two ends. In germline, CDR1 is SGHTS, CDR2 YDEGEE. This CDR3 comprises 14 residues. The CDR3 sequence is CASSFYRAPTEAFF. The CDR3 nucleotides are TGTGCCAGCAGCTTTTACAGGGCTCCAACTGAAGCTTTCTTT.

The chain recombines TRBV15 with TRBJ1-5, with 11 bases that match TRBD1. The CDR3 length is 16 residues. Germline V lookup: CDR1 LNHNV, CDR2 YYDKDF (reference sequence). V was clipped by 5 bases and J by 4 bases; unmatched bases: 7. The CDR3 nucleotides read TGTGCCACCAGCGGCCGGGACAGGGGGGCTAATCAGCCCCAGCATTTT. As protein: CATSGRDRGANQPQHF. The full variable domain, with the rest looked up from reference TRBV15 and TRBJ1-5, is DAMVIQNPRYQVTQFGKPVTLSCSQTLNHNVMYWYQQKSSQAPKLLFHYYDKDFNNEADTPDNFQSRRPNTSFCFLDIRSPGLGDTAMYLCATSGRDRGANQPQHFGDGTRLSIL.

The chain employs TRBV6-5 and TRBJ1-1, with 8 bases fitting TRBD1. Trimming removed 5 bases from V and 2 bases from J; junction bases left unmatched: 4. CDR3 length: 14 amino acids. Germline V gene sequence: CDR1 MNHEY, CDR2 SVGAGI. The CDR3 bases are TGTGCCAGCAGTCCGGGACAGGAAAACACTGAAGCTTTCTTT. Amino acids: CASSPGQENTEAFF.

The J gene is TRBJ1-2, the V gene TRBV2; 9 nucleotides line up with TRBD1. The CDR3 has 15 amino acids. The V gene's germline CDR1 is SNHLY and CDR2 FYNNEI. Trimming at V came to 6 bases and at J to 5 bases, leaving 10 bases not matched to a gene. The chain's CDR3 is CASRPGTGIGYGYTF. The DNA for the CDR3 is TGTGCCAGCAGACCCGGGACAGGGATCGGGTATGGCTACACCTTC.

The chain recombines TRBV7-2 with TRBJ2-7, with 7 bases matching TRBD2. CDR1 is SGHTA and CDR2 is FQGNSA in the germline V gene. With V trimmed by 5 bases and J by 7 bases, 11 bases remained unmatched. CDR3 length: 14 residues. For the CDR3, the DNA is TGTGCCAGCAGCGTGGGACTACCCCTCTTGGAGCAGTACTTC. Its protein is CASSVGLPLLEQYF. The complete variable domain, with remaining parts taken from reference TRBV7-2 and TRBJ2-7, reads GAGVSQSPSNKVTEKGKDVELRCDPISGHTALYWYRQSLGQGLEFLIYFQGNSAPDKSGLPSDRFSAERTGGSVSTLTIQRTQQEDSAVYLCASSVGLPLLEQYFGPGTRLTVT.

The rearrangement uses TRBV4-2 and TRBJ2-2; 11 nucleotides agree with TRBD2. CDR1 is LGHNA, CDR2 YNFKEQ, per germline. J lost 3 bases, V lost 5 bases, and 11 bases had no gene match. The CDR3 covers 18 residues. DNA for the CDR3: TGTGCCAGCAGCATACCGGGACTAGCGGCCTTAGACACCGGGGAGCTGTTTTTT. Translation: CASSIPGLAALDTGELFF.

V gene TRBV6-1 combines with J gene TRBJ2-7, with a tentative D call TRBD2 (6 bases). CDR1 is MNHNS and CDR2 is SASEGT in the germline V gene. The CDR3 is 14 amino acids. V was trimmed by 6 bases and J by 7 bases, leaving 19 bases between them. CDR3 nucleotides: TGTGCCAGCAGGGGAGTGGGAGGAATATGGGAGCAGTACTTC. It codes for CASRGVGGIWEQYF.

The chain uses TRBV25-1 and TRBJ1-1; 7 bases align to TRBD1. Trimming at V came to 3 bases and at J to 4 bases, leaving 8 bases not matched to a gene. The CDR3 is 15 amino acids. The germline gives CDR1 MGHDK, CDR2 SYGVNS. Here the CDR3 DNA reads TGTGCCAGCAGTGAGGTGGAGGGGGCAGGCACTGAAGCTTTCTTT. This encodes CASSEVEGAGTEAFF.

This rearrangement joins TRBV4-1 to TRBJ2-1; TRBD1 aligns across 9 bases. Germline-derived CDR1 and CDR2 are MGHRA and YSYEKL. V lost 4 bases to trimming and J lost 6 bases; unmatched junction nucleotides: 4. There are 14 residues in the CDR3. The CDR3 sequence: CASSPGQGSNEQFF. The CDR3 DNA reads TGCGCCAGCAGCCCGGGACAGGGTAGCAATGAGCAGTTCTTC.

The chain has TRBV18 and TRBJ1-3, with TRBD1 matching over 9 bases. The V gene's germline CDR1 is KGHSH and CDR2 LQKENI. The CDR3 sequence is 18 residues long. J gave up 3 bases and V 6 bases, and 15 bases lay outside the gene matches. CDR3 protein: CASSLGLTGGLVGNTIYF. CDR3 in DNA: TGTGCCAGCTCCCTCGGCCTGACAGGGGGACTCGTTGGAAACACCATATATTTT.

This sequence joins TRBV29-1 and TRBJ2-1; unclear D gene. CDR1 is SQVTM and CDR2 is ANQGSEA in the germline V gene. V lost 4 bases, J lost 2 bases, and 15 bases lay in between. The CDR3 totals 15 residues. CDR3 sequence: CSVGILSRTYNEQFF. CDR3 in DNA: TGCAGCGTTGGGATACTCTCGCGGACCTACAATGAGCAGTTCTTC.

The gene calls are TRBV9 and TRBJ1-2; 7 nucleotides match TRBD1. Germline CDR1 SGDLS, CDR2 YYNGEE. Trimming at V came to 3 bases and at J to 3 bases, leaving 11 bases not matched to a gene. This CDR3 spans 16 amino acids. CDR3 nucleotides: TGTGCCAGCAGCGCCCCGTTAGGGGGCGCCGACTATGGCTACACCTTC. This gives the protein CASSAPLGGADYGYTF.

The CDR3 DNA is TGTGCCAGCAGTTACGCGCGGGAGGGTGAGCAGTTCTTC. Its protein product is CASSYAREGEQFF. The chain recombines TRBV6-5 with TRBJ2-1; 9 positions agree with TRBD2. The germline V gene encodes CDR1 MNHEY and CDR2 SVGAGI. This CDR3 has 13 residues. Trimming took 2 bases from V and 9 from J; bases not matched to a gene: 2.

This sequence joins TRBV28 and TRBJ1-2; maybe TRBD1 (5 bases). This CDR3 comprises 15 residues. The germline V and J ends were trimmed by 6 bases and 6 bases, with 20 bases remaining between them. Germline V gene lookup returns CDR1 MDHEN and CDR2 SYDVKM. The CDR3 sequence is CASSPSRQGRNGYTF. The CDR3 nucleotides are TGTGCCAGCAGCCCCTCCCGGCAGGGAAGGAATGGCTACACCTTC.

This chain's CDR3 is CASSLGTGRTDTQYF. In nucleotides, the CDR3 is TGCGCCAGCAGCTTGGGGACAGGGCGCACAGATACGCAGTATTTT. This chain connects TRBV5-1 to TRBJ2-3, with TRBD1 identical over 8 bases. The CDR3 sequence is 15 residues long. CDR1 and CDR2 (germline): SGHRS, YFSETQ. V shed 0 bases, J shed 1 base, and the junction held 1 base outside the gene matches.

V and J are TRBV6-6 and TRBJ2-6, with 7 positions matching TRBD1. J gave up 18 bases and V 2 bases, and 7 bases lay outside the gene matches. The germline V gene has CDR1 MNHNY and CDR2 SVGAGI (reference sequence). CDR3 size: 12 residues. The CDR3 loop reads CASSYVGQPATF. Written as DNA, the CDR3 is TGTGCCAGCAGTTACGTGGGACAGCCGGCGACTTTC.

CDR3 DNA: TGTGCCAGCAGCGCCTTGGACACGAGCTACAATGAGCAGTTCTTC. Its translation is CASSALDTSYNEQFF. This sequence joins TRBV9 and TRBJ2-1; TRBD1 might be the D (5 bases). Looked up from germline, CDR1 is SGDLS and CDR2 is YYNGEE. The V end was cut by 3 bases, the J end by 3 bases, with 13 bases between. The CDR3 contains 15 residues.

The chain couples TRBV27 to TRBJ2-3; TRBD1 agrees at 9 bases. This CDR3 spans 16 amino acids. The J segment lost 3 bases and the V segment lost 3 bases, leaving 7 bases of the junction unmatched. The V gene's germline CDR1 is MNHEY and CDR2 SMNVEV (reference sequence). The CDR3 DNA is TGTGCCAGCAGTTTTGACCGGGACAGGGATACAGATACGCAGTATTTT. Protein product: CASSFDRDRDTDTQYF.

The chain employs TRBV2 and TRBJ1-3, with D possibly TRBD1 on 5 matching bases. The germline V gene encodes CDR1 SNHLY and CDR2 FYNNEI. V gave up 7 bases and J gave up 0 bases, with 10 bases separating them. The CDR3 is made up of 14 amino acids. CDR3 region: CASKRGSSGNTIYF. CDR3 nucleotides: TGTGCCAGCAAGCGGGGCAGCTCTGGAAACACCATATATTTT.

This chain uses TRBV2 with TRBJ1-5, with 9 bases matching TRBD1. Germline CDR1 SNHLY, CDR2 FYNNEI. The CDR3 is 17 residues long. Trimming at V came to 7 bases and at J to 6 bases, leaving 16 bases not matched to a gene. The CDR3 region is CASNPPFLTGGGQPQHF. CDR3 nucleotide sequence: TGTGCCAGCAACCCCCCCTTTTTGACAGGGGGGGGTCAGCCCCAGCATTTT.

V gene TRBV9 combines with J gene TRBJ2-1, with 10 bases that match TRBD2. CDR1 is SGDLS, CDR2 YYNGEE, per germline. After removal of 0 bases from V and 0 bases from J, the junction contained 6 bases not matched to a gene. This CDR3 region has 18 residues. CDR3 sequence reads: CASSVGLAGWSSYNEQFF. CDR3 DNA sequence: TGTGCCAGCAGCGTAGGACTAGCGGGTTGGAGCTCCTACAATGAGCAGTTCTTC.

V gene TRBV7-9 combines with J gene TRBJ2-1, with 7 bases matching TRBD2. Per the germline V gene, CDR1 is SEHNR and CDR2 is FQNEAQ (reference sequence). The ends lost 2 bases at V and 4 bases at J; junction bases unmatched: 8. The CDR3 sequence is 16 residues long. Written as DNA, the CDR3 is TGTGCCAGCAGCTTATCTGAGGGAGGGGAATACAATGAGCAGTTCTTC. Encoded protein: CASSLSEGGEYNEQFF. The full variable domain, in which reference TRBV7-9 and TRBJ2-1 provide the parts outside the CDR3, is DTGVSQNPRHKITKRGQNVTFRCDPISEHNRLYWYRQTLGQGPEFLTYFQNEAQLEKSRLLSDRFSAERPKGSFSTLEIQRTEQGDSAMYLCASSLSEGGEYNEQFFGPGTRLTVL.